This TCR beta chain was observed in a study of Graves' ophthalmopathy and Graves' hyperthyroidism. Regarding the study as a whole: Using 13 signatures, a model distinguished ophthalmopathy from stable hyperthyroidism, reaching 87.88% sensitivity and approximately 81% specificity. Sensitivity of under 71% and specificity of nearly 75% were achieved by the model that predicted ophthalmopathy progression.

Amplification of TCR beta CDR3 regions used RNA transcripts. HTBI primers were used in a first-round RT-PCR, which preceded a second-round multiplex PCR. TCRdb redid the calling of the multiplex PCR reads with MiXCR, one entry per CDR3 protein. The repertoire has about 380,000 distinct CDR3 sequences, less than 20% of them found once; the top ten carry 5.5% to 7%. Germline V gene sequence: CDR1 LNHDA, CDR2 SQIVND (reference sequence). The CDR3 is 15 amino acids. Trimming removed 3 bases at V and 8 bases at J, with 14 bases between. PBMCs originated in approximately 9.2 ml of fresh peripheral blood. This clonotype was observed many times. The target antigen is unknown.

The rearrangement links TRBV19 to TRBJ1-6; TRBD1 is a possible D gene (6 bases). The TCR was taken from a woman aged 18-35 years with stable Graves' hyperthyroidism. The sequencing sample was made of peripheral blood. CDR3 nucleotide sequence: TGTGCCAGTAGTATTGCAGACAGGACTTATTCACCCCTCCACTTT. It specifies CASSIADRTYSPLHF.